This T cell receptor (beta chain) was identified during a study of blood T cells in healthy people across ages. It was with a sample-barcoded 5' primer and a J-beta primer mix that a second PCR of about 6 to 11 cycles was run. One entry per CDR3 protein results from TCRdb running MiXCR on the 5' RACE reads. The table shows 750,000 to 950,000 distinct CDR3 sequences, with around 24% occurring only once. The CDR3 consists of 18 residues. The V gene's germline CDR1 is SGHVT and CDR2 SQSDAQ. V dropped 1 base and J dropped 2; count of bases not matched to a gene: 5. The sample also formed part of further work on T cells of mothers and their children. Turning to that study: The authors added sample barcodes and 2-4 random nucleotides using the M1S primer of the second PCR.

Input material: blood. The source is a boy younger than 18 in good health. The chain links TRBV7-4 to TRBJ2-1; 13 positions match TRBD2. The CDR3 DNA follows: TGTGCCAGCAGCTTAGTACTAGCGGGGGGGCGCCCCTACAATGAGCAGTTCTTC. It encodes CASSLVLAGGRPYNEQFF.